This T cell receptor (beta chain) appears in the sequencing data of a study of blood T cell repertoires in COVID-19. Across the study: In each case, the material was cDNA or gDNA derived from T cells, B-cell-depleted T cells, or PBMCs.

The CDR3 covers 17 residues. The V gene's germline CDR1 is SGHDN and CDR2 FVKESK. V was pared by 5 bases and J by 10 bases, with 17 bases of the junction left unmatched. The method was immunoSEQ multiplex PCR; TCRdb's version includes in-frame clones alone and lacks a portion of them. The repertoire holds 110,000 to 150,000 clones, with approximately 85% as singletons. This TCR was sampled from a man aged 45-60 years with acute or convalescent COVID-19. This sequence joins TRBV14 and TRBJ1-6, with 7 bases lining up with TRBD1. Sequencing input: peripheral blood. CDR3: CASSSGGTGRWGSPLHF. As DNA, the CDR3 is TGTGCCAGCAGCTCAGGGGGAACAGGGAGATGGGGCTCACCCCTCCACTTT.